The source of this TCR beta chain is a study of PD-1 blockade in classical Hodgkin lymphoma. V lost 6 bases and J 4 bases, leaving 9 bases between the germline ends. Germline-derived CDR1 and CDR2 are LNHDA and SQIVND (reference sequence). CDR3 size: 12 residues. Every one of the patients relapsed after autologous stem cell transplantation (brentuximab vedotin exposure was variable). Progressive disease, partial response or complete response was each patient's best response. Clones were read by immunoSEQ multiplex PCR, and TCRdb kept only the in-frame ones, dropping some. The table has approximately 99,000 clones, 89% seen once.

Sequences were derived from peripheral blood mononuclear cells (PBMCs), sampled before the second cycle of nivolumab. This receptor was obtained from a human donor with classical Hodgkin lymphoma. The chain uses TRBV19 and TRBJ1-1; D uncertain. The CDR3 bases are TGTGCCAGTAGCCGGGGTACCACTGAAGCTTTCTTT. Protein sequence: CASSRGTTEAFF.